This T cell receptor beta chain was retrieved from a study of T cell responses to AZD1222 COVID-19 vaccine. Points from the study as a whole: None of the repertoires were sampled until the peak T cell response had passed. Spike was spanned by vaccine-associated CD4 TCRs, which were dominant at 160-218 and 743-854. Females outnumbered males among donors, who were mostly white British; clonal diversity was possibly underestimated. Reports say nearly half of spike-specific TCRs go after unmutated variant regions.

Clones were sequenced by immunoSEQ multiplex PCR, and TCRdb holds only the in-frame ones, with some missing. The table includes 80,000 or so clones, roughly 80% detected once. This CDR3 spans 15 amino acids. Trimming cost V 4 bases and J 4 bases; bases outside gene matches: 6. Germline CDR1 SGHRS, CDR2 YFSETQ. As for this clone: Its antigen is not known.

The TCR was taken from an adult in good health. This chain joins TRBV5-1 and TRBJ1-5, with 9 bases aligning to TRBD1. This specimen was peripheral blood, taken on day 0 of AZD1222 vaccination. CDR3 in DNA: TGCGCCAGCAGCCAATCCGGGACAGGGAATCAGCCCCAGCATTTT. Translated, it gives CASSQSGTGNQPQHF.